The entry below describes one TCR beta chain. Its antigen is still unknown. The data stem from a study of immune evolution from preneoplasia to lung adenocarcinoma. The CDR3 has 17 residues. Trimming shortened V by 4 bases and J by 7 bases, and 24 bases separated the two germline ends. Germline CDR1 reads SGHDT; CDR2 reads YYEEEE. Notes on the study in general: Top clone frequencies peaked in normal lung, apparently declining through invasive adenocarcinoma. Later-stage lesions seemingly showed higher T cell density and diversity than normal lung.

Patient tissue came from resections in Japan or China, 2014–2017. Assay used: immunoSEQ multiplex PCR; TCRdb lists only in-frame clones, some missing. The data contain a few thousand clones, 70% to 90% of them seen just once; the ten biggest clones take up 20% to 25%. Specimen: FFPE adjacent normal lung tissue. The chain carries TRBV5-6 and TRBJ2-1, with D possibly being TRBD1 or TRBD2 (5 bases each). The TCR originated in an older donor with lung adenocarcinoma. The CDR3 DNA sequence: TGTGCCAGCAGCCCTAGATCGGGACGGGGCGGGTCGAATGAGCAGTTCTTC. Its translation: CASSPRSGRGGSNEQFF.